This TCR beta chain derives from a study of read filtering for tumor transcriptome and immune sequencing. The library was built from about 400 ng RNA with molecular barcoded adaptors for alpha/delta and beta/gamma chains. TCRdb re-called the reads through MiXCR, storing one row per CDR3 protein. The sample lists some 80,000 distinct CDR3 sequences, 12% occurring once. In its sample, this clonotype was seen many times. This CDR3 has 15 amino acids. Germline CDR1 is LNHDA and CDR2 is SQIVND (reference sequence). The ends were cut back, 6 bases at V and 1 base at J, with 13 bases in the middle. The rearrangement uses TRBV19 and TRBJ2-1; D is perhaps TRBD2 (5 bases). The clonotype was recovered from a donor aged 40 or older with multiple myeloma. The sample taken for sequencing was a population of CD138-negative cells sorted from bone marrow. This CDR3 is CASRDLGISYNEQFF. The CDR3 DNA follows: TGTGCCAGTAGAGATCTCGGGATTTCCTACAATGAGCAGTTCTTC.